This TCR beta chain originates from a study of blood T cell repertoires in COVID-19. Only in-frame clones appear in the TCRdb table, and some are missing; sequencing was by immunoSEQ multiplex PCR. This repertoire shows 270,000 or so clones, roughly nine tenths found once; its top ten account for over 2.5%. V was pared by 1 base and J by 2 bases, with 6 bases between. Germline V gene lookup returns CDR1 SGHVS and CDR2 FQNEAQ. This CDR3 has 14 residues. Sample: PBMCs or T cells enriched from blood (not recorded which). The rearrangement joins TRBV7-8 to TRBJ1-3; no firm D call. The receptor comes from a woman under 30 who had recovered from COVID-19. In DNA, the CDR3 is TGTGCCAGCAGCTTAGGGCAGACTGGAAACACCATATATTTT. This translates into CASSLGQTGNTIYF. The entire variable domain, with the rest obtained from reference TRBV7-8 and TRBJ1-3, is as follows: GAGVSQSPRYKVAKRGQDVALRCDPISGHVSLFWYQQALGQGPEFLTYFQNEAQLDKSGLPSDRFFAERPEGSVSTLKIQRTQQEDSAVYLCASSLGQTGNTIYFGEGSWLTVV.